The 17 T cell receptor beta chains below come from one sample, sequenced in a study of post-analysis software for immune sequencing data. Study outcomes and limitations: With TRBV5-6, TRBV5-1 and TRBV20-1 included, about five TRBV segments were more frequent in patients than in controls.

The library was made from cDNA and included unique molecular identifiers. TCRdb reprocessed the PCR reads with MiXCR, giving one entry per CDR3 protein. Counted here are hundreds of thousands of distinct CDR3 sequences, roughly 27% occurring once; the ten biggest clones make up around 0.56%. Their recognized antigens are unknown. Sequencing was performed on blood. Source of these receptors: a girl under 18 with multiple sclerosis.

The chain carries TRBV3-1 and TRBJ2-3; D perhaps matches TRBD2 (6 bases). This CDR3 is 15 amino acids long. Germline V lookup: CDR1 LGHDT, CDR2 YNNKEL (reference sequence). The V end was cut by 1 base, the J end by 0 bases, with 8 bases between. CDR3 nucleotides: TGTGCCAGCAGCCAAGCCGGGACTAGCACAGATACGCAGTATTTT. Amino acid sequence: CASSQAGTSTDTQYF.

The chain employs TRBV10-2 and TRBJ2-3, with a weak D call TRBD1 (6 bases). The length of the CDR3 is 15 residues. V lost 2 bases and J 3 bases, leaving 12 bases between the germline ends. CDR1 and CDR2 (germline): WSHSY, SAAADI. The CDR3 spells CASSENRDKTDTQYF. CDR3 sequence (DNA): TGCGCCAGCAGTGAGAACCGGGACAAGACAGATACGCAGTATTTT.

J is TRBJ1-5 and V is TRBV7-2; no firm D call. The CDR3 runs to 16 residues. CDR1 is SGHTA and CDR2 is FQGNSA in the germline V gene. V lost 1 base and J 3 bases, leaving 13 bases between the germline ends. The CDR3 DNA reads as TGTGCCAGCAGCTTAGGGTCGGTCAGTACCAATCAGCCCCAGCATTTT. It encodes CASSLGSVSTNQPQHF.

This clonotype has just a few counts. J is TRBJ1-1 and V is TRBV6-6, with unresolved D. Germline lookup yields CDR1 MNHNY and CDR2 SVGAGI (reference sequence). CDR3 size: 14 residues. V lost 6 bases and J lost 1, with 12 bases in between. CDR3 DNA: TGTGCCAGCAGGACCGGAACTGGGAACACTGAAGCTTTCTTT. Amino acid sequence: CASRTGTGNTEAFF.

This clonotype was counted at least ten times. The CDR3 spells CSAGGETGGYEQYF. The CDR3, as DNA: TGCAGTGCTGGGGGGGAGACAGGGGGCTACGAGCAGTACTTC. The V and J genes are TRBV20-1 and TRBJ2-7, with TRBD1 matching 9 bases. This CDR3 region has 14 residues. Germline assignment: CDR1 DFQATT and CDR2 SNEGSKA (reference sequence). The V segment lost 5 bases and the J segment 3 bases; nucleotides outside the gene matches: 8.

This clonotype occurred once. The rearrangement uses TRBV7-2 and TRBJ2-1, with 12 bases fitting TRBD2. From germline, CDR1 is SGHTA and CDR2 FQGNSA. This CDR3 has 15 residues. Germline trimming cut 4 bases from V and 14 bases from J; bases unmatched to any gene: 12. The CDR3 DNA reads TGTGCCAGCAGCTCCTCTAGCGGGGGGGCCTCTACGGAGTTCTTC. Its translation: CASSSSSGGASTEFF.

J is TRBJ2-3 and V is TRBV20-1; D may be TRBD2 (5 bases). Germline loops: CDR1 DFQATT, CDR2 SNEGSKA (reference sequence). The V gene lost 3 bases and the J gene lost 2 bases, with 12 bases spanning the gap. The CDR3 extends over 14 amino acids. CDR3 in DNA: TGCAGTGCTAGCCCCGCGGGCCTCACAGATACGCAGTATTTT. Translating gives CSASPAGLTDTQYF.

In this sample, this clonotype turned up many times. The DNA for the CDR3 is TGTGCCAGTAGCCGGATCACGACTAGCGGGAGTAGCGAGCAGTACTTC. Its protein product is CASSRITTSGSSEQYF. This chain connects TRBV19 to TRBJ2-7; 12 positions agree with TRBD2. Trimming at V came to 6 bases and at J to 6 bases, leaving 12 bases not matched to a gene. CDR1 and CDR2 from the germline V gene are LNHDA and SQIVND (reference sequence). This CDR3 is 16 amino acids long.

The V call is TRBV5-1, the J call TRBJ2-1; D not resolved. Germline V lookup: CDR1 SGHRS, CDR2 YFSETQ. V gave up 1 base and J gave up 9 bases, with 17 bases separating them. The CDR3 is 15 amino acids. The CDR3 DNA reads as TGCGCCAGCAGCTTGAGAGATCTAAGGGAAGGTGAGCAGTTCTTC. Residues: CASSLRDLREGEQFF.

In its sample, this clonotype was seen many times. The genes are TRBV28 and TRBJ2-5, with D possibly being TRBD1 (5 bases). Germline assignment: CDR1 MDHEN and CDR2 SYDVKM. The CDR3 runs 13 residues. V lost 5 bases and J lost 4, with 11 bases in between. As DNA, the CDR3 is TGTGCCAGCAGTGAAGGGGCGCGAGAGACCCAGTACTTC. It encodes CASSEGARETQYF.

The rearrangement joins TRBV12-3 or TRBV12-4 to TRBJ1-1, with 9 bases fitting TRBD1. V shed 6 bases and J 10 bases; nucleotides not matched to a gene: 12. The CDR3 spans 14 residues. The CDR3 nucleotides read TGTGCCAGCAGCCCAACCGGGACAGGGAGGAGAGCTTTCTTT. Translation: CASSPTGTGRRAFF.

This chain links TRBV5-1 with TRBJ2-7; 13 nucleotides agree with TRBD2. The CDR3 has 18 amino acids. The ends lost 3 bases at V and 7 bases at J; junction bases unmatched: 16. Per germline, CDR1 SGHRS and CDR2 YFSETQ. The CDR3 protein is CASSSKGTSGMGANEQYF. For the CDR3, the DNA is TGCGCCAGCAGCTCTAAAGGGACTAGCGGGATGGGGGCCAATGAGCAGTACTTC.

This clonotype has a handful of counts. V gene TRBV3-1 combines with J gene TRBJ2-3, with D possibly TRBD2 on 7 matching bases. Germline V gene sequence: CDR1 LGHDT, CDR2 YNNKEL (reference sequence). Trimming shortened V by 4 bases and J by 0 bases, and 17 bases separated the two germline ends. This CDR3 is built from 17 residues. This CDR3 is CASSLPQGRGSTDTQYF. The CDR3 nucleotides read TGTGCCAGCAGCCTCCCCCAGGGGCGGGGGAGCACAGATACGCAGTATTTT.

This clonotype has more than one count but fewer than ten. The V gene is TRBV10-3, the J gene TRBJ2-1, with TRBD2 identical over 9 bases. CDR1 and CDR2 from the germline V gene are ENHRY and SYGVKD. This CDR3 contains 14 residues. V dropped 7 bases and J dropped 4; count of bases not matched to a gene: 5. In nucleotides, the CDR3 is TGTGCCATCACCGTGACTAGCGGATACAATGAGCAGTTCTTC. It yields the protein CAITVTSGYNEQFF.

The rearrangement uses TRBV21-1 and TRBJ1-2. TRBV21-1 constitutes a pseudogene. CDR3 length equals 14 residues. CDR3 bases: TGTGCCAGCAGCAAAGGATACCTCCCCTATGGCTACACCTTC. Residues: CASSKGYLPYGYTF.

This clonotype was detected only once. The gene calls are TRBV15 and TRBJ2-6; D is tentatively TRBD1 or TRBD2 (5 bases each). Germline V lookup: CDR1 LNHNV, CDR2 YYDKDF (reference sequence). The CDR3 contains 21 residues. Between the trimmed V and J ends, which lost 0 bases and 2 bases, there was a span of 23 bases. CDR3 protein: CATSRDYGAIFLWPGANVLTF. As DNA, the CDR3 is TGTGCCACCAGCAGAGATTACGGGGCTATCTTCCTTTGGCCTGGGGCCAACGTCCTGACTTTC.

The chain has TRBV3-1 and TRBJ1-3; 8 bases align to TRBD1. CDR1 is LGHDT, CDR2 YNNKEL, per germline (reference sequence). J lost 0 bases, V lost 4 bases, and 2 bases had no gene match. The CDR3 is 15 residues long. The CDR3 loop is CASSRQGSSGNTIYF. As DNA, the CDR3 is TGTGCCAGCAGCCGACAGGGGAGCTCTGGAAACACCATATATTTT.